This T cell receptor (beta chain) originates from a study of response to subunit inactivated influenza vaccine. Findings of the study overall: There was a suggestion from the authors that each seasonal influenza vaccination recruits few new T cells.

This clonotype was counted between two and nine times. Its antigen remains unidentified. CDR3 length: 16 residues. Trimming took 3 bases from V and 9 from J, leaving 19 bases between them. Germline V lookup: CDR1 SGDLS, CDR2 YYNGEE. One entry per CDR3 protein results from TCRdb running MiXCR on the RT-PCR reads. Of 500,000 to 750,000 distinct CDR3 sequences listed, roughly 15% were seen once; the top ten hold approximately 10%. The genes are TRBV9 and TRBJ1-6; D gene ambiguous. The receptor was derived from a man in his forties or fifties who received an inactivated influenza vaccine. Source: PBMCs from blood, taken 11 to 12 days after vaccination. In DNA form, the CDR3 reads TGTGCCAGCAGCGGCGGTGGTCCCTTGAGTGGTTCACCCCTCCACTTT. Protein product: CASSGGGPLSGSPLHF. The variable domain in full, completed from reference TRBV9 and TRBJ1-6, reads DSGVTQTPKHLITATGQRVTLRCSPRSGDLSVYWYQQSLDQGLQFLIQYYNGEERAKGNILERFSAQQFPDLHSELNLSSLELGDSALYFCASSGGGPLSGSPLHFGNGTRLTVT.